This T cell receptor (beta chain) was identified in a study of metastatic and nonmetastatic thyroid tumors. This clone is medium-sized. MiXCR reprocessed the PCR reads for TCRdb. This repertoire shows approximately 38,000 clones, 20% to 30% found once; its top ten account for roughly 9.1%. CDR3 length: 12 residues. CDR1 and CDR2 from the germline V gene are MNHNS and SASEGT. Trimming took 3 bases from V and 4 from J, leaving 4 bases between them. Thyroid surgery took place with no prior treatment in any patient. This TCR derives from a female donor with papillary thyroid cancer or a benign thyroid nodule (not recorded which). Some clones in this sample may be carry-over from other donors' samples. Sequenced material: blood. The chain couples TRBV6-1 to TRBJ2-1, with D unclear. CDR3 nucleotides: TGTGCCAGCAGTGAGGTATACAATGAGCAGTTCTTC. Translated: CASSEVYNEQFF.